Presented here are 9 T cell receptor beta chains from one specimen sequenced in a study of cytomegalovirus exposure and HLA in healthy donors. Amplification used 60 Vbeta primers and 13 Jbeta primers. The repertoire was sequenced with immunoSEQ multiplex PCR; TCRdb's copy has only in-frame clones and lacks some. The sample has 50,000 to 65,000 clones, just under 75% seen once. The sample taken for sequencing was PBMCs. The receptors were gathered from a woman in her twenties or thirties in good health and CMV-seronegative.

V is TRBV6-4 and J is TRBJ2-1, with TRBD2 matching 9 bases. Germline CDR1 MRHNA, CDR2 SNTAGT. With V trimmed by 6 bases and J by 2 bases, 11 bases remained unmatched. The length of the CDR3 is 17 residues. In DNA, the CDR3 is TGTGCCAGCAGCCCGGGACTAGCTGTTTTCCCCTACAATGAGCAGTTCTTC. Its translation is CASSPGLAVFPYNEQFF.

This chain links TRBV27 with TRBJ1-5; the D is unclear. V was pared by 0 bases and J by 10 bases, with 13 bases between. Germline V gene lookup returns CDR1 MNHEY and CDR2 SMNVEV (reference sequence). The CDR3 runs to 14 residues. CDR3 coding DNA: TGTGCCAGCAGTTTATCGAACTACGACGGACCCCAGCATTTT. This sequence encodes CASSLSNYDGPQHF.

V gene TRBV2 combines with J gene TRBJ1-3; no clear D. This CDR3 spans 15 amino acids. The V gene lost 0 bases and the J gene lost 10 bases, with 16 bases spanning the gap. Per germline, CDR1 SNHLY and CDR2 FYNNEI. Here the CDR3 reads CASSEAGLPQETIYF. For the CDR3, the DNA is TGTGCCAGCAGTGAAGCCGGTCTACCTCAGGAAACCATATATTTT.

The rearrangement joins TRBV27 to TRBJ1-2; D remains unclear. Germline V lookup: CDR1 MNHEY, CDR2 SMNVEV (reference sequence). The length of the CDR3 is 13 residues. Trimming pared 3 bases from V and 4 bases from J, leaving 9 bases between. CDR3 sequence (DNA): TGTGCCAGCAGTTTGACATCTTTCTATGGCTACACCTTC. Its translation is CASSLTSFYGYTF.

In its sample, this clone was seen a few times. This chain links TRBV13 with TRBJ2-3; D is perhaps TRBD2 (6 bases). Between the trimmed V and J ends, which lost 1 base and 3 bases, there was a span of 11 bases. The CDR3 loop spans 15 amino acids. Germline-derived CDR1 and CDR2 are PRHDT and FYEKMQ (reference sequence). DNA of the CDR3: TGTGCCAGCAGCTTAGTATCCGGGGGAACAGATACGCAGTATTTT. This encodes CASSLVSGGTDTQYF.

The chain is built from TRBV6-5 and TRBJ2-1, with a weak D call TRBD2 (5 bases). Germline assignment: CDR1 MNHEY and CDR2 SVGAGI. With 0 bases removed from V and 0 bases from J, the gap between germline ends came to 9 bases. The CDR3 consists of 16 residues. The CDR3 DNA sequence: TGTGCCAGCAGTTACTCGTCCAGCGGCTCCTACAATGAGCAGTTCTTC. Protein: CASSYSSSGSYNEQFF.

This chain joins TRBV18 and TRBJ1-1, with TRBD1 identical over 7 bases. The CDR3 length is 16 residues. Germline V gives CDR1 KGHSH, CDR2 LQKENI. With 3 bases clipped from V and 4 bases from J, the junction kept 11 bases outside the gene matches. The CDR3 reads CASSPELPGQTTEAFF. The CDR3 bases are TGTGCCAGCTCACCCGAACTTCCGGGACAGACCACTGAAGCTTTCTTT.

This chain uses TRBV27 with TRBJ2-3; TRBD1 agrees at 9 bases. After removal of 5 bases from V and 2 bases from J, the junction contained 8 bases not matched to a gene. CDR3 size: 16 residues. Looked up from germline, CDR1 is MNHEY and CDR2 is SMNVEV (reference sequence). CDR3: CASSTSTGGITDTQYF. The CDR3 DNA sequence: TGTGCCAGCAGTACCTCGACAGGGGGTATCACAGATACGCAGTATTTT.

This clone was detected a few times. The CDR3 region has the DNA TGTGCCAGCAGCTTCCCCGGGGGTGAGGGCACTGAAGCTTTCTTT. Residues: CASSFPGGEGTEAFF. The chain uses TRBV7-9 and TRBJ1-1; TRBD1 might be the D (5 bases). The V end lost 3 bases, the J end lost 4 bases, and 15 bases lay between the germline ends. Germline CDR1 is SEHNR and CDR2 is FQNEAQ (reference sequence). The CDR3 runs to 15 residues. Full variable domain (missing parts from reference TRBV7-9 and TRBJ1-1): DTGVSQNPRHKITKRGQNVTFRCDPISEHNRLYWYRQTLGQGPEFLTYFQNEAQLEKSRLLSDRFSAERPKGSFSTLEIQRTEQGDSAMYLCASSFPGGEGTEAFFGQGTRLTVV.